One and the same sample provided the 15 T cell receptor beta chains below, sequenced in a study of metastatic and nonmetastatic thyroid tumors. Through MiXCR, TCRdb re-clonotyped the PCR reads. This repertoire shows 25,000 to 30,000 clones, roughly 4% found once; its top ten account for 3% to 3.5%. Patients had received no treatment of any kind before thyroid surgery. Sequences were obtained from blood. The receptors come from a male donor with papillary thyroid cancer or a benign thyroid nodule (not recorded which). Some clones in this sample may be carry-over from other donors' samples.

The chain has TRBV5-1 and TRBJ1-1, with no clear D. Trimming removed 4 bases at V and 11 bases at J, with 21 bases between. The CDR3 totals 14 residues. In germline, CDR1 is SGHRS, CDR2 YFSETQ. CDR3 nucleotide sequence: TGCGCCAGCAGCCCCGCCTCCACAGTGGAGCCCGCTTTCTTT. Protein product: CASSPASTVEPAFF.

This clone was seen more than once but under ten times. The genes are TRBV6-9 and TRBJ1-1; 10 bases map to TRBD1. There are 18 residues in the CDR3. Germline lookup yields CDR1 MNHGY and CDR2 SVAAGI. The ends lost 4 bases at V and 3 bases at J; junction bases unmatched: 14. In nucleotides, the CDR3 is TGTGCCAGCAGTTTAATAGCCGGGACAGGGGATCGGGACACTGAAGCTTTCTTT. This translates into CASSLIAGTGDRDTEAFF.

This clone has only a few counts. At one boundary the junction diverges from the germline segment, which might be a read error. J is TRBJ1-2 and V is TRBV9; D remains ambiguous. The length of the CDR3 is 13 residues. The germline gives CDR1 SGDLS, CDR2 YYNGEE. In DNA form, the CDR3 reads TGTGCCAACAGCCGCATATGGGTTAGTGGCTACACCTTC. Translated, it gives CANSRIWVSGYTF.

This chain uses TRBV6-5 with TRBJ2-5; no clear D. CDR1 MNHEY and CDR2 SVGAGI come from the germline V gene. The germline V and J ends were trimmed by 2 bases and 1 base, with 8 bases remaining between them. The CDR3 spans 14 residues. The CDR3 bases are TGTGCCAGCAGTTACATAAACCCCCAAGAGACCCAGTACTTC. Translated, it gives CASSYINPQETQYF.

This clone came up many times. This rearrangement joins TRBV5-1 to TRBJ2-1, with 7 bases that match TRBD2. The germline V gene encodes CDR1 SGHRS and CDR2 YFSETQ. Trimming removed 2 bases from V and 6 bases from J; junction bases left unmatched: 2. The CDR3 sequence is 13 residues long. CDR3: CASSFSGGNEQFF. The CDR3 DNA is TGCGCCAGCAGCTTTTCGGGGGGCAATGAGCAGTTCTTC.

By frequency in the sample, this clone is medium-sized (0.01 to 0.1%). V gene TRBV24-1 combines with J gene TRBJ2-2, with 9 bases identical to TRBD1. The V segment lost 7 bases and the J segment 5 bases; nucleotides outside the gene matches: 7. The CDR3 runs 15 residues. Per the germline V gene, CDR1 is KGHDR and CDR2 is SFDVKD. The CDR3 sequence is CATSTRDRETGELFF. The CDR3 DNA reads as TGTGCCACCAGCACCCGGGACAGGGAAACCGGGGAGCTGTTTTTT.

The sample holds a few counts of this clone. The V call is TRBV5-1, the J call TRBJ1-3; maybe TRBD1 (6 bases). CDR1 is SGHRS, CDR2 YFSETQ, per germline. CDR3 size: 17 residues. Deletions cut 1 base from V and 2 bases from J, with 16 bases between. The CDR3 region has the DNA TGCGCCAGCAGCTTGAATTCACAGGGATGGCCTGGAAACACCATATATTTT. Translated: CASSLNSQGWPGNTIYF.

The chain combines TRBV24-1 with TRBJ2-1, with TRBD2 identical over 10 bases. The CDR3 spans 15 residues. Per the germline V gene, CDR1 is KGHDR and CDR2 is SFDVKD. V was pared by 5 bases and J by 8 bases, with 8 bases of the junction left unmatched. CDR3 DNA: TGTGCCACCAGTGGTCCAGCGGGAGGGCCCGATGAGCAGTTCTTC. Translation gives CATSGPAGGPDEQFF.

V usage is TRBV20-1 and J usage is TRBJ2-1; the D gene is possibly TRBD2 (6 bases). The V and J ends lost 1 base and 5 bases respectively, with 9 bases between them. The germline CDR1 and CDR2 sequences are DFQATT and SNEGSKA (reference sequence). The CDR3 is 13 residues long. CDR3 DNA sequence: TGCAGTGCTAGAGTGGGAGGAGACAATGAGCAGTTCTTC. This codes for CSARVGGDNEQFF.

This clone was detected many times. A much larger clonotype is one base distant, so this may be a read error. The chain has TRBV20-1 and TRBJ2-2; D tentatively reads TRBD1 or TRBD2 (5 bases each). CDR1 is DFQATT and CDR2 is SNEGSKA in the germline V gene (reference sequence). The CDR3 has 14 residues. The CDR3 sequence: CSAVPGLGTGEPFF. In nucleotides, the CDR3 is TGCAGTGCTGTTCCGGGATTAGGGACCGGGGAGCCGTTTTTT.

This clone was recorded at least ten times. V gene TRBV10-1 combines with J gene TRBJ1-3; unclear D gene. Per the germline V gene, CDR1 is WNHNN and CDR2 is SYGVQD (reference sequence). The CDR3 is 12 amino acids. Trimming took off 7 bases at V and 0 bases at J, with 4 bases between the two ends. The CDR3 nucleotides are TGCGCCAGCACAGACTCTGGAAACACCATATATTTT. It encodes CASTDSGNTIYF.

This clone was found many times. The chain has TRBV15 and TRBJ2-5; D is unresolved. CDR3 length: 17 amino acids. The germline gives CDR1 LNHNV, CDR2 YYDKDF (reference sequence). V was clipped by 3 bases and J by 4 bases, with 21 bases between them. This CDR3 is CATSRAPRTRRIETQYF. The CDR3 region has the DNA TGTGCCACCAGCAGGGCTCCCCGGACCAGGAGAATAGAGACCCAGTACTTC.

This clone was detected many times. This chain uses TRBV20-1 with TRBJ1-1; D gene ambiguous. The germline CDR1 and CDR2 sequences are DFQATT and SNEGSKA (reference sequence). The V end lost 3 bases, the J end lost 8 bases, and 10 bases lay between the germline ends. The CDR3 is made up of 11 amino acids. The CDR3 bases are TGCAGTGCTAGTAAGACCGTGGAAGCTTTCTTT. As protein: CSASKTVEAFF.

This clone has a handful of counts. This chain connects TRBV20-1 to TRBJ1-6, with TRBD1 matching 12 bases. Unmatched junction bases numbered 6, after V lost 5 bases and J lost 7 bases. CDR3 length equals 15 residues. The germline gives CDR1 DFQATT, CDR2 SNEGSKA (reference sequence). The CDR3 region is CSAWGQGAGNSPLHF. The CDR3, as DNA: TGCAGTGCTTGGGGACAGGGGGCGGGAAATTCACCCCTCCACTTT.

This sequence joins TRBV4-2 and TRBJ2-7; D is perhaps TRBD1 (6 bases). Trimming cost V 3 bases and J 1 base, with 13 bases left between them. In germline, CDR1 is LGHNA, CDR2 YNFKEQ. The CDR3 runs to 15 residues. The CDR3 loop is CASSQYRDISYEQYF. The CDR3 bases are TGTGCCAGCAGCCAGTACCGGGACATATCCTACGAGCAGTACTTC.